These T cell receptor beta chains were read from a single sample in a study of blood T cell repertoires in COVID-19. Profiled with immunoSEQ multiplex PCR; TCRdb holds only in-frame clones, not every one. The table includes about 200,000 clones, about 88% detected once. Sequencing used peripheral blood. Receptors originate from a man younger than 30 with active or convalescent COVID-19. The CDR3 runs from the conserved cysteine through the conserved F or W. The D gene is left open where the match is weak. Some rows mark clone size as missing; the rest say once, few, many or name a class of expanded clone.

V,D,J,size,DNA,CDR3
TRBV6-6,.,TRBJ1-1,.,TGTGCCAGCAGTCCGACAAACCCGAACACTGAAGCTTTCTTT,CASSPTNPNTEAFF
TRBV12-5,TRBD1,TRBJ1-1,.,TGTGCTAGTGGTCTGGGACAGGGGTTCCGAACTGAAGCTTTCTTT,CASGLGQGFRTEAFF
TRBV6-6,.,TRBJ1-4,.,TGTGCCAGCAGTTACTCGACAGAATCTAATGAAAAACTGTTTTTT,CASSYSTESNEKLFF
TRBV10-1,TRBD1,TRBJ2-3,.,TGCGCCAGCAGTGGGCCACCGGGACAGGGTTTTCAGGATACGCAGTATTTT,CASSGPPGQGFQDTQYF
TRBV7-6,.,TRBJ2-2,.,TGTGCCAGCAGCTTAGCGCCTAGTAGCCCCGGGGAGCTGTTTTTT,CASSLAPSSPGELFF
TRBV5-4,.,TRBJ1-1,.,TGTGCCAGCAGCTTGACGCCAGATCTCATGAACACTGAAGCTTTCTTT,CASSLTPDLMNTEAFF
TRBV6-5,TRBD1,TRBJ2-3,.,TGTGCCAGCAGCGATAGACAGGGGGCCACAGATACGCAGTATTTT,CASSDRQGATDTQYF
TRBV3-1/TRBV3-2,TRBD1,TRBJ1-1,.,TGTGCCAGCAGCCAGGGACAGGGGGATGAAGCTTTCTTT,CASSQGQGDEAFF
TRBV9,TRBD1,TRBJ2-7,.,TGTGCCAGCAGCAGGTTTAGGGGGCCACAATACGAGCAGTACTTC,CASSRFRGPQYEQYF
TRBV5-6,TRBD1,TRBJ2-3,.,TGTGCCAGCAGCTTGGTAACAGGGGGCGGCGGAGATACGCAGTATTTT,CASSLVTGGGGDTQYF
TRBV5-1,TRBD1,TRBJ1-2,.,TGCGCCAGCAGCCAAACAGGGGAGAGGTGGGATGGCTACACCTTC,CASSQTGERWDGYTF
TRBV19,TRBD1,TRBJ1-5,once,TGTGCCAGTAACAGGGGTAGCAATCAGCCCCAGCATTTT,CASNRGSNQPQHF
TRBV13,TRBD1,TRBJ1-1,.,TGTGCCAGCAGCCAGGGACAGCTACACACTGAAGCTTTCTTT,CASSQGQLHTEAFF
TRBV10-1,.,TRBJ1-2,.,TGCGCCAGCAGCCCTCCCTGGACAGCCCTAGGAACCTTC,CASSPPWTALGTF
TRBV28,.,TRBJ1-2,.,TGTGCCAGCCACGAGGGTTCCTACACCTTC,CASHEGSYTF
TRBV9,TRBD2,TRBJ2-2,.,TGTGCCAGCAGCCCCCAAACTCCGGGACTAGCCTCCACCGGGGAGCTGTTTTTT,CASSPQTPGLASTGELFF
TRBV7-9,.,TRBJ2-1,.,TGTGCCAGCAGCTTGACAGCGAGCTCCTACAATGAGCAGTTCTTC,CASSLTASSYNEQFF
TRBV6-1,.,TRBJ2-1,.,TGTGCCAGCAGAGAAACCAGGGAAAGCTCCTACAATGAGCAGTTCTTC,CASRETRESSYNEQFF
TRBV4-1,.,TRBJ1-6,.,TGCGCCAGCAGCCAAGATCAGGGGACGACCTATAATTCACCCCTCCACTTT,CASSQDQGTTYNSPLHF
TRBV5-6,.,TRBJ2-7,.,TGTGCCAGCAGCTTAATAGGAGGGGTTGAGCAGTACTTC,CASSLIGGVEQYF
TRBV19,TRBD1,TRBJ1-3,.,TGTGCCAGTAGCACCCCGGGACAGGGAGGAGGATATGGAAACACCATATATTTT,CASSTPGQGGGYGNTIYF
TRBV19,TRBD2,TRBJ2-1,few,TGTGCCAGTAGTATAATGGCGGGAGTATCCGGTGAGCAGTTCTTC,CASSIMAGVSGEQFF
TRBV5-1,.,TRBJ1-2,.,TGCGCCAGCAGCTTGGAGACGGCGAGGGGCTACACCTTC,CASSLETARGYTF
TRBV28,.,TRBJ1-2,.,TGTGCCAGCAGTTCCGGGACTGACTTTGTGGGGGGCTACACCTTC,CASSSGTDFVGGYTF
TRBV19,.,TRBJ1-1,.,TGTGCCAGTAGTAGGGAGTTTGACACTGAAGCTTTCTTT,CASSREFDTEAFF
TRBV10-3,TRBD1,TRBJ1-2,.,TGTGCCATCAGTGAACTGGGACAGCGCTCTAACTATGGCTACACCTTC,CAISELGQRSNYGYTF
TRBV6-4,.,TRBJ2-1,.,TGTGCCAGCTCACCCTCGGGAGCGCTGAGCTCCTACAATGAGCAGTTCTTC,CASSPSGALSSYNEQFF